This T cell receptor beta chain was profiled in a study of blood T cell repertoires in COVID-19. V shed 4 bases and J shed 2 bases, with 12 bases lying between them. CDR3 length: 14 residues. Germline V lookup: CDR1 MGHRA, CDR2 YSYEKL. This table comes from immunoSEQ multiplex PCR, and its TCRdb copy is limited to in-frame clones, with some not included. The data contain 220,000 or so clones, 80% to 85% of them singletons. The TCR originated in a woman aged 40 to 50 who had recovered from COVID-19. The sequencing sample was made of PBMCs or T cells enriched from blood (not recorded which). The chain is built from TRBV4-1 and TRBJ2-7; D remains unclear. The CDR3 reads CASSLTVGPYEQYV. The CDR3 DNA is TGCGCCAGCAGCCTGACTGTTGGTCCCTACGAGCAGTACGTC.